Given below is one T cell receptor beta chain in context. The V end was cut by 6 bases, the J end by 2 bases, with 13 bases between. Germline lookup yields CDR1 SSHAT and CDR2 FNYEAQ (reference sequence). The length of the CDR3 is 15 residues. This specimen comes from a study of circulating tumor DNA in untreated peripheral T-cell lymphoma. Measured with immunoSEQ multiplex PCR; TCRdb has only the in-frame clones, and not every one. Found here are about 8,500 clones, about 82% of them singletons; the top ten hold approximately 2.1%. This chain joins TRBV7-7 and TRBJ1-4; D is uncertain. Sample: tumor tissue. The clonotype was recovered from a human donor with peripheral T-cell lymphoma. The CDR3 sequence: CASSSSKSTNEKLFF. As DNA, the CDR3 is TGTGCCAGCAGTAGTTCAAAGTCGACTAATGAAAAACTGTTTTTT. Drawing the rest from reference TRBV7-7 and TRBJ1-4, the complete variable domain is GAGVSQSPRYKVTKRGQDVTLRCDPISSHATLYWYQQALGQGPEFLTYFNYEAQPDKSGLPSDRFSAERPEGSISTLTIQRTEQRDSAMYRCASSSSKSTNEKLFFGSGTQLSVL.